These T cell receptor beta chains were read from a single sample in a study of response to subunit inactivated influenza vaccine. TCRdb reprocessed the RT-PCR reads via MiXCR and lists one record per CDR3 protein. Counted here are 400,000 to 650,000 distinct CDR3 sequences, 6% to 9% occurring once; the ten biggest clones make up around 13%. This sample comprised PBMCs from blood, obtained about 23 months after vaccination. The receptors here all came from a man in his fifties or sixties who received an inactivated influenza vaccine. CDR3s include the opening cysteine and the closing phenylalanine or tryptophan. A D gene is named only where the DNA matches it firmly. The size of a clone is reported for some rows only, either as once, few or many, or as a class for expanded clones.

TRBJ1-2	-	13	-	TRBV20-1	CSVRAARGYGYTF	TGCAGTGTCAGGGCCGCGAGGGGCTATGGCTACACCTTC
TRBJ2-5	-	15	few	TRBV27	CASSPTVGMEETQYF	TGTGCCAGCAGTCCTACTGTCGGGATGGAAGAGACCCAGTACTTC
TRBJ2-7	-	14	-	TRBV29-1	CSVEVMGPNYEQYF	TGCAGCGTTGAAGTGATGGGACCTAATTACGAGCAGTACTTC
TRBJ1-1	-	15	many	TRBV6-5	CASSYSLGGRTEAFF	TGTGCCAGCAGTTACTCGTTGGGGGGCAGGACTGAAGCTTTCTTT
TRBJ1-5	-	15	few	TRBV7-8	CASSTKTGRWQPQHF	TGTGCCAGCAGCACAAAGACAGGAAGATGGCAGCCCCAGCATTTT
TRBJ2-5	-	14	many	TRBV14	CASSLKWSEETQYF	TGTGCCAGCAGCCTTAAGTGGTCAGAGGAGACCCAGTACTTC
TRBJ1-1	-	13	few	TRBV25-1	CASSELRGTEAFF	TGTGCCAGCAGTGAATTAAGGGGCACTGAAGCTTTCTTT
TRBJ1-5	-	16	-	TRBV28	CASSFPRAGGSQPQHF	TGTGCCAGCAGCTTCCCGAGAGCCGGGGGCTCTCAGCCCCAGCATTTT
TRBJ2-7	-	14	few	TRBV28	CASSQRRGLYEQYF	TGTGCCAGCAGCCAAAGGAGGGGCCTGTACGAGCAGTACTTC
TRBJ1-2	TRBD1	14	few	TRBV9	CASSSGTALVGYTF	TGTGCCAGCAGCTCGGGGACAGCTTTAGTTGGCTACACCTTC
TRBJ2-1	-	16	-	TRBV4-2	CASSQRAISGYNEQFF	TGTGCCAGCAGCCAACGTGCGATTAGCGGATACAATGAGCAGTTCTTC
TRBJ2-2	TRBD2	16	-	TRBV10-3	CAISDIAGGNTGELFF	TGTGCCATCAGTGACATAGCGGGGGGAAACACCGGGGAGCTGTTTTTT
TRBJ1-1	-	15	many	TRBV12-3/TRBV12-4	CASRVAASMNTEAFF	TGTGCCAGCAGGGTGGCGGCTTCTATGAACACTGAAGCTTTCTTT
TRBJ1-2	-	14	many	TRBV5-6	CASSWGGRPYGYTF	TGTGCCAGCAGCTGGGGGGGGCGGCCATATGGCTACACCTTC
TRBJ2-1	-	13	-	TRBV5-6	CASSLGFWDEQFF	TGTGCCAGCAGCTTAGGGTTTTGGGATGAGCAGTTCTTC
TRBJ2-1	-	12	many	TRBV3-1	CASSQDKGEQFF	TGTGCCAGCAGCCAAGATAAGGGTGAGCAGTTCTTC
TRBJ2-5	-	17	-	TRBV10-3	CAISESIAGSGKETQYF	TGTGCCATCAGTGAGTCGATCGCAGGGTCGGGGAAAGAGACCCAGTACTTC
TRBJ2-7	-	15	-	TRBV15	CATSRDFSPLPEQYF	TGTGCCACCAGCAGAGATTTTAGCCCCCTACCCGAGCAGTACTTC
TRBJ2-3	-	12	many	TRBV20-1	CSIRTTPDTQYF	TGCAGTATACGGACCACGCCAGATACGCAGTATTTT
TRBJ2-2	TRBD2	14	few	TRBV29-1	CSVYGGRDTGELFF	TGCAGCGTCTATGGGGGGAGGGACACCGGGGAGCTGTTTTTT
TRBJ2-3	-	15	-	TRBV11-2	CASSLQGLRTDTQYF	TGTGCCAGCAGCTTACAAGGACTCCGGACAGATACGCAGTATTTT
TRBJ2-1	-	15	many	TRBV3-1	CASSQDRGEWNEQFF	TGTGCCAGCAGCCAAGATCGAGGGGAGTGGAATGAGCAGTTCTTC